This entry lists 21 T cell receptor beta chains sequenced from one sample in a study of blood T cell repertoires in COVID-19. Assay used: immunoSEQ multiplex PCR; TCRdb lists only in-frame clones, some missing. The sample has approximately 150,000 clones; 87% are singletons. The sample was peripheral blood. Every receptor here comes from a human donor in a cohort sampled during active COVID-19.

The chain links TRBV19 to TRBJ2-5; 10 nucleotides line up with TRBD1. Germline V gives CDR1 LNHDA, CDR2 SQIVND (reference sequence). The CDR3 totals 16 residues. V dropped 2 bases and J dropped 1; count of bases not matched to a gene: 4. The CDR3 reads CASSIPGQGLQETQYF. Here the CDR3 DNA reads TGTGCCAGTAGTATACCGGGACAGGGGCTCCAAGAGACCCAGTACTTC.

V usage is TRBV28 and J usage is TRBJ2-7, with a weak D call TRBD1 (5 bases). V lost 6 bases and J 3 bases, leaving 9 bases between the germline ends. The CDR3 runs 12 residues. CDR1 is MDHEN, CDR2 SYDVKM, per germline. CDR3 bases: TGTGCCAGCAGCATAGACAGCTACGAGCAGTACTTC. Protein: CASSIDSYEQYF.

CDR3 sequence (DNA): TGTGCCAGCAGCCCCGGGACAGGGATAGCTTTCTTT. Translated: CASSPGTGIAFF. The J gene is TRBJ1-1, the V gene TRBV7-9; 9 positions agree with TRBD1. Germline V gene lookup returns CDR1 SEHNR and CDR2 FQNEAQ (reference sequence). The CDR3 length is 12 residues. The V and J ends lost 5 bases and 10 bases, in that order; junction bases with no gene match: 5. Based on the CDR3 plus reference TRBV7-9 and TRBJ1-1, the full variable domain is DTGVSQNPRHKITKRGQNVTFRCDPISEHNRLYWYRQTLGQGPEFLTYFQNEAQLEKSRLLSDRFSAERPKGSFSTLEIQRTEQGDSAMYLCASSPGTGIAFFGQGTRLTVV.

The J gene is TRBJ2-7, the V gene TRBV6-2 or TRBV6-3; 9 nucleotides align to TRBD1. This CDR3 is 14 amino acids long. Per the germline V gene, CDR1 is MNHEY and CDR2 is SVGEGT. V shed 4 bases, J shed 3 bases, and the junction held 4 bases outside the gene matches. CDR3 sequence reads: CASSFDRGGYEQYF. In nucleotides, the CDR3 is TGTGCCAGCAGTTTCGACAGGGGGGGCTACGAGCAGTACTTC.

The rearrangement links TRBV11-3 to TRBJ2-3; no reliable D call. V was cut by 5 bases and J by 6 bases, with 15 bases left in between. Looked up from germline, CDR1 is SGHNT and CDR2 is YENEEA. The CDR3 length is 14 residues. The CDR3 region has the DNA TGTGCCAGCAGCACCCCGTCCGGTTTCGATACGCAGTATTTT. This sequence encodes CASSTPSGFDTQYF.

The gene calls are TRBV5-1 and TRBJ1-1; D gene uncertain. This CDR3 is 15 amino acids long. The V and J ends lost 0 bases and 0 bases respectively, with 9 bases between them. Germline assignment: CDR1 SGHRS and CDR2 YFSETQ. The CDR3, as DNA: TGCGCCAGCAGCTTGGCCCCCTCCCTGAACACTGAAGCTTTCTTT. Its translation is CASSLAPSLNTEAFF. Full variable domain (remainder filled in from reference TRBV5-1 and TRBJ1-1): KAGVTQTPRYLIKTRGQQVTLSCSPISGHRSVSWYQQTPGQGLQFLFEYFSETQRNKGNFPGRFSGRQFSNSRSEMNVSTLELGDSALYLCASSLAPSLNTEAFFGQGTRLTVV.

The rearrangement uses TRBV3-1 (or the pseudogene TRBV3-2) and TRBJ2-1; weak D call: TRBD2 (5 bases). Germline V gives CDR1 LGHDT, CDR2 YNNKEL (reference sequence). The CDR3 is made up of 17 amino acids. Deletions cut 1 base from V and 8 bases from J, with 21 bases between. This chain's CDR3 is CASSQVWSGRVYDEQFF. The CDR3 bases are TGTGCCAGCAGCCAAGTGTGGAGCGGAAGGGTATATGATGAGCAGTTCTTC.

The CDR3 bases are TGTGCCAGCAGCTTTCAGGGGGTACGGGGCTACACCTTC. Residues: CASSFQGVRGYTF. J is TRBJ1-2 and V is TRBV7-2; 7 bases agree with TRBD1. CDR1 SGHTA and CDR2 FQGNSA come from the germline V gene. J gave up 8 bases and V 3 bases, and 6 bases lay outside the gene matches. The CDR3 is 13 residues long.

In the case of this clone: The junction does not match germline at one end; this may be a read error. This chain joins TRBV6-5 and TRBJ2-7, with D maybe TRBD2 (6 bases). CDR1 and CDR2 (germline): MNHEY, SVGAGI. The CDR3 is 13 residues long. The CDR3 nucleotides are TGTGCCACCAGTAAGGGAGGCGGCTACGAGCAGTACTTC. It is translated as CATSKGGGYEQYF.

The genes are TRBV7-9 and TRBJ2-7, with 9 bases fitting TRBD2. Looked up from germline, CDR1 is SEHNR and CDR2 is FQNEAQ (reference sequence). The ends lost 4 bases at V and 4 bases at J; junction bases unmatched: 20. This CDR3 has 19 amino acids. CDR3 sequence: CASSYGSVDSGRPRYEQYF. The CDR3 nucleotides are TGTGCCAGCAGCTATGGGTCGGTGGATAGCGGGAGACCTCGGTACGAGCAGTACTTC. Using reference TRBV7-9 and TRBJ2-7 for the parts outside the CDR3, the full variable domain is DTGVSQNPRHKITKRGQNVTFRCDPISEHNRLYWYRQTLGQGPEFLTYFQNEAQLEKSRLLSDRFSAERPKGSFSTLEIQRTEQGDSAMYLCASSYGSVDSGRPRYEQYFGPGTRLTVT.

This rearrangement joins TRBV25-1 to TRBJ2-7, with a weak D call TRBD1 (6 bases). The germline gives CDR1 MGHDK, CDR2 SYGVNS. Trimming cost V 5 bases and J 4 bases, with 21 bases left between them. CDR3 length: 16 residues. This chain's CDR3 is CASSTAPPQGRYEQYF. The CDR3 bases are TGTGCCAGCAGTACCGCCCCCCCTCAGGGGCGGTACGAGCAGTACTTC.

The V gene is TRBV5-4, the J gene TRBJ2-3, with D unresolved. The CDR3 is made up of 13 amino acids. In germline, CDR1 is SGHNT, CDR2 YYREEE (reference sequence). V lost 5 bases, J lost 2 bases, and 9 bases lay in between. CDR3 nucleotides: TGTGCCAGCAGGCAAGCGTTCACAGATACGCAGTATTTT. Protein sequence: CASRQAFTDTQYF.

This chain links TRBV9 with TRBJ2-3, with 8 bases that match TRBD2. The germline V gene encodes CDR1 SGDLS and CDR2 YYNGEE. V lost 4 bases and J lost 4; bases outside the gene matches: 5. The length of the CDR3 is 14 residues. The CDR3, as DNA: TGTGCCAGCAGCCCAACTAGCGGAGCAGATACGCAGTATTTT. It specifies CASSPTSGADTQYF.

CDR3 coding DNA: TGTGCCAGCAGCTTAGCGGGAGCGGGACGCACAGATACGCAGTATTTT. Translating gives CASSLAGAGRTDTQYF. This chain connects TRBV7-2 to TRBJ2-3, with 7 bases identical to TRBD2. The junction had 4 bases not matched to a gene; V was cut back by 0 bases and J by 1 base. The germline V gene has CDR1 SGHTA and CDR2 FQGNSA. The length of the CDR3 is 16 residues.

Only one count was recorded for this clone. The chain joins TRBV19 to TRBJ2-7; D is undetermined. The CDR3 is made up of 11 amino acids. V dropped 3 bases and J dropped 5 bases, with 5 bases sitting between them. The V gene's germline CDR1 is LNHDA and CDR2 SQIVND (reference sequence). CDR3 protein: CASSMRDEQYF. CDR3 DNA: TGTGCCAGTAGTATGAGAGACGAGCAGTACTTC. The variable domain in full, with the rest retrieved from reference TRBV19 and TRBJ2-7, is DGGITQSPKYLFRKEGQNVTLSCEQNLNHDAMYWYRQDPGQGLRLIYYSQIVNDFQKGDIAEGYSVSREKKESFPLTVTSAQKNPTAFYLCASSMRDEQYFGPGTRLTVT.

The chain employs TRBV2 and TRBJ2-3; TRBD1 matches 9 bases. From germline, CDR1 is SNHLY and CDR2 FYNNEI. The CDR3 has 20 residues. V lost 0 bases and J lost 2; bases outside the gene matches: 15. CDR3 amino acids: CASSEAQLIQDRGYTDTQYF. The CDR3 DNA is TGTGCCAGCAGTGAAGCGCAGTTAATCCAGGACAGGGGATACACAGATACGCAGTATTTT. Together with reference TRBV2 and TRBJ2-3, the CDR3 gives the full variable domain: EPEVTQTPSHQVTQMGQEVILRCVPISNHLYFYWYRQILGQKVEFLVSFYNNEISEKSEIFDDQFSVERPDGSNFTLKIRSTKLEDSAMYFCASSEAQLIQDRGYTDTQYFGPGTRLTVL.

This chain connects TRBV28 to TRBJ2-7, with 7 bases lining up with TRBD2. The CDR3 is 15 amino acids. V dropped 3 bases and J dropped 0; count of bases not matched to a gene: 5. The V gene's germline CDR1 is MDHEN and CDR2 SYDVKM. The CDR3, as DNA: TGTGCCAGCAGTTTGAGCGGGGAACACTCCTACGAGCAGTACTTC. This translates into CASSLSGEHSYEQYF. The variable domain in full, with the rest retrieved from reference TRBV28 and TRBJ2-7, is DVKVTQSSRYLVKRTGEKVFLECVQDMDHENMFWYRQDPGLGLRLIYFSYDVKMKEKGDIPEGYSVSREKKERFSLILESASTNQTSMYLCASSLSGEHSYEQYFGPGTRLTVT.

The chain joins TRBV2 to TRBJ2-7, with TRBD1 identical over 8 bases. CDR3 length equals 14 residues. V shed 7 bases, J shed 0 bases, and the junction held 5 bases outside the gene matches. CDR1 and CDR2 (germline): SNHLY, FYNNEI. DNA for the CDR3: TGTGCCAGCAATTGGGACAGGCTCTCCTACGAGCAGTACTTC. This gives the protein CASNWDRLSYEQYF.

This chain uses TRBV28 with TRBJ2-7, with D perhaps matching TRBD1 (6 bases). CDR3 length: 14 amino acids. The V gene lost 3 bases and the J gene lost 4 bases, with 13 bases spanning the gap. The germline V gene has CDR1 MDHEN and CDR2 SYDVKM. For the CDR3, the DNA is TGTGCCAGCAGTTTGGACAGTCCTGGATACGAGCAGTACTTC. This translates into CASSLDSPGYEQYF.

This chain joins TRBV9 and TRBJ1-2; 9 bases map to TRBD1. Germline V gene sequence: CDR1 SGDLS, CDR2 YYNGEE. The CDR3 totals 17 residues. V was pared by 0 bases and J by 3 bases, with 9 bases of the junction left unmatched. CDR3 region: CASSVATGDREDYGYTF. In DNA, the CDR3 is TGTGCCAGCAGCGTAGCTACGGGGGACAGGGAGGACTATGGCTACACCTTC.

This chain uses TRBV27 with TRBJ1-1, with TRBD1 matching 9 bases. CDR3 length equals 15 residues. V gave up 6 bases and J gave up 2 bases; unmatched junction bases: 7. Germline V gene data show CDR1 as MNHEY and CDR2 as SMNVEV (reference sequence). CDR3 sequence: CASRIQGAPNTEAFF. The CDR3 DNA reads as TGTGCCAGCAGAATACAGGGGGCTCCTAACACTGAAGCTTTCTTT.